Listed here are 20 T cell receptor beta chains from one sample, sequenced in a study of T cells in Graves' hyperthyroidism and ophthalmopathy. It was RNA transcripts that yielded the amplified TCR beta CDR3 regions. RT-PCR in the first round (using the HTBI primer set) targeted the TCR CDR3. TCRdb re-analysed the multiplex PCR reads in MiXCR, keeping a single row per CDR3 protein. The data hold hundreds of thousands of distinct CDR3 sequences, with about 12% observed a single time. The specimen was blood. The receptors originated from a woman under 30 with Graves' hyperthyroidism.

The table lists this clonotype with many counts. The V and J genes are TRBV11-1 and TRBJ2-1, with D perhaps matching TRBD2 (5 bases). CDR1 is SGHAT, CDR2 FQDESV, per germline (reference sequence). V was shortened by 1 base and J by 2 bases, with 12 bases between the two germline ends. The CDR3 is made up of 16 amino acids. As DNA, the CDR3 is TGTGCCAGCAGCTTAGGGCTGGACGGGGCCTACAATGAGCAGTTCTTC. Protein product: CASSLGLDGAYNEQFF.

Ten or more counts support this clonotype. The rearrangement links TRBV2 to TRBJ2-4; 8 nucleotides agree with TRBD2. Trimming at V came to 4 bases and at J to 0 bases, leaving 11 bases not matched to a gene. The CDR3 totals 18 residues. Looked up from germline, CDR1 is SNHLY and CDR2 is FYNNEI. CDR3 protein: CASSVLAGIALAKNIQYF. The CDR3 DNA reads TGTGCCAGCAGTGTATTAGCGGGGATAGCTCTAGCCAAAAACATTCAGTACTTC.

The chain recombines TRBV20-1 with TRBJ1-6, with a weak D call TRBD1 (6 bases). The CDR3 extends over 16 amino acids. Germline CDR1 reads DFQATT; CDR2 reads SNEGSKA (reference sequence). V lost 6 bases and J 0 bases, leaving 15 bases between the germline ends. The CDR3, as DNA: TGCAGTGCCGGGACATCTCCTAGCTCCTATAATTCACCCCTCCACTTT. Translation gives CSAGTSPSSYNSPLHF.

This clonotype was found many times. The J gene is TRBJ2-2, the V gene TRBV24-1, with 7 positions matching TRBD1. The V segment lost 6 bases and the J segment 2 bases; nucleotides outside the gene matches: 5. The CDR3 extends over 15 amino acids. Germline-derived CDR1 and CDR2 are KGHDR and SFDVKD. The CDR3, as DNA: TGTGCCACCAGTTGGGGACAGACAAACACCGGGGAGCTGTTTTTT. It specifies CATSWGQTNTGELFF.

This clonotype was recorded a few times. This sequence joins TRBV19 and TRBJ1-1; D gene unclear. The CDR3 length is 13 residues. Trimming removed 7 bases at V and 6 bases at J, with 15 bases between. Germline V gene sequence: CDR1 LNHDA, CDR2 SQIVND (reference sequence). The CDR3 DNA is TGTGCCAGTATGCCCGCCGGCGGCGCTGAAGCTTTCTTT. Translation: CASMPAGGAEAFF.

V and J are TRBV10-2 and TRBJ1-1, with D uncertain. V lost 3 bases and J 1 base, leaving 6 bases between the germline ends. There are 13 residues in the CDR3. Germline CDR1 WSHSY, CDR2 SAAADI. The CDR3 loop is CASSDARNTEAFF. The CDR3 region has the DNA TGCGCCAGCAGTGATGCCAGGAACACTGAAGCTTTCTTT.

Ten or more counts support this clonotype. CDR3 in amino acids: CASYGAYNEKLFF. CDR3 in DNA: TGTGCCAGCTACGGGGCCTACAATGAAAAACTGTTTTTT. The rearrangement uses TRBV2 and TRBJ1-4, with D perhaps TRBD1 (5 bases). CDR1 is SNHLY, CDR2 FYNNEI, per germline. The CDR3 length is 13 residues. The V end was cut by 8 bases, the J end by 5 bases, with 12 bases between.

The chain has TRBV11-2 and TRBJ2-2; 8 positions agree with TRBD1. J lost 5 bases, V lost 0 bases, and 8 bases had no gene match. Looked up from germline, CDR1 is SGHAT and CDR2 is FQNNGV. This CDR3 spans 17 amino acids. The CDR3 sequence is CASSLDLGRGRTGELFF. In DNA form, the CDR3 reads TGTGCCAGCAGCTTAGATCTCGGCAGGGGGCGGACCGGGGAGCTGTTTTTT.

The CDR3 bases are TGTGCCAGCAGCCCGACAGGGGGCCGAGTATCCTATGGCTACACCTTC. As protein: CASSPTGGRVSYGYTF. The rearrangement links TRBV11-2 to TRBJ1-2, with 10 bases fitting TRBD1. Trimming cost V 5 bases and J 4 bases; bases outside gene matches: 10. Germline CDR1 and CDR2: SGHAT and FQNNGV. This CDR3 comprises 16 residues.

There are many counts of this clonotype. The rearrangement joins TRBV20-1 to TRBJ1-6; unclear D gene. Germline V CDR1 and CDR2: DFQATT, SNEGSKA (reference sequence). The CDR3 loop spans 11 amino acids. Trimming left V 0 bases short and J 8 bases short, with 2 bases between. This chain's CDR3 is CSARDDSPLHF. In nucleotides, the CDR3 is TGCAGTGCTAGAGATGATTCACCCCTCCACTTT.

This clonotype came up many times. The chain joins TRBV11-2 to TRBJ1-5; D might be TRBD1 (5 bases). Germline CDR1 and CDR2: SGHAT and FQNNGV. The CDR3 extends over 15 amino acids. Trimming removed 4 bases at V and 0 bases at J, with 10 bases between. CDR3: CASSSVQGSNQPQHF. CDR3 sequence (DNA): TGTGCCAGCAGCTCCGTGCAGGGTAGCAATCAGCCCCAGCATTTT.

This clonotype was found many times. The gene calls are TRBV5-1 and TRBJ1-3, with a possible D match to TRBD1 (5 bases). The CDR3 consists of 16 residues. V lost 3 bases and J 0 bases, leaving 13 bases between the germline ends. CDR1 is SGHRS and CDR2 is YFSETQ in the germline V gene. The CDR3: CASSSSGTLSGNTIYF. In DNA form, the CDR3 reads TGCGCCAGCAGCTCTTCCGGGACGCTCTCTGGAAACACCATATATTTT.

This clonotype was counted a few times. The chain links TRBV29-1 to TRBJ1-2; 7 nucleotides match TRBD1. V lost 6 bases, J lost 6 bases, and 1 base stayed unmatched. CDR3 size: 10 residues. Germline-derived CDR1 and CDR2 are SQVTM and ANQGSEA. CDR3 loop: CSVGTDGYTF. CDR3 DNA sequence: TGCAGCGTGGGGACAGATGGCTACACCTTC.

This clonotype was recorded at least ten times. The genes are TRBV28 and TRBJ2-3; tentatively, D is TRBD2 (6 bases). Trimming stripped 2 bases from V and 2 bases from J, with 11 bases between. CDR3 size: 15 residues. Germline CDR1 and CDR2: MDHEN and SYDVKM. The CDR3 sequence: CASSLSGDFTDTQYF. The CDR3 DNA follows: TGTGCCAGCAGTTTAAGTGGGGACTTCACAGATACGCAGTATTTT.

As for this clonotype: A much larger clone lies a single base off, so this may be a read error. Since the CDR3 does not end with the conserved phenylalanine or tryptophan, this likely comes from a read error. The chain is built from TRBV6-1 and TRBJ1-6; TRBD1 matches 9 bases. Trimming at V came to 7 bases and at J to 10 bases, leaving 5 bases not matched to a gene. The V gene's germline CDR1 is MNHNS and CDR2 SASEGT. The CDR3 runs 13 residues. The CDR3 nucleotides are TGTGCCAGCATAGGGACAGGGACATCACCCCTCCACGTT. It codes for CASIGTGTSPLHV.

The chain links TRBV6-6 to TRBJ2-7; D uncertain. The ends were cut back, 0 bases at V and 1 base at J, with 13 bases in the middle. Germline V gene data show CDR1 as MNHNY and CDR2 as SVGAGI (reference sequence). The CDR3 length is 16 residues. CDR3 DNA: TGTGCCAGCAGTTACTCGACCGCAGGAGTTTCCTACGAGCAGTACTTC. Translation gives CASSYSTAGVSYEQYF.

The V gene is TRBV6-4, the J gene TRBJ2-7; TRBD2 agrees at 8 bases. The J call could be wrong; TRBJ2-1 is a better fit for the DNA end. The CDR3 has 15 residues. Germline lookup yields CDR1 MRHNA and CDR2 SNTAGT. The CDR3 region is CASSDKRGNPYEQFF. The CDR3 DNA reads TGTGCCAGCAGTGACAAGCGGGGGAACCCCTACGAGCAGTTCTTC.

The CDR3 nucleotides read TGTGCCAGCAGTTTAAGGGCCAGGCGCGAGCAGTACTTC. This encodes CASSLRARREQYF. V usage is TRBV28 and J usage is TRBJ2-7; D is undetermined. In germline, CDR1 is MDHEN, CDR2 SYDVKM. The CDR3 extends over 13 amino acids. Trimming pared 2 bases from V and 6 bases from J, leaving 11 bases between. Full variable domain (remainder filled in from reference TRBV28 and TRBJ2-7): DVKVTQSSRYLVKRTGEKVFLECVQDMDHENMFWYRQDPGLGLRLIYFSYDVKMKEKGDIPEGYSVSREKKERFSLILESASTNQTSMYLCASSLRARREQYFGPGTRLTVT.

This clonotype was recorded many times. The chain uses TRBV12-3 or TRBV12-4 and TRBJ2-1, with 12 bases that match TRBD1. The CDR3 is 17 amino acids. V dropped 0 bases and J dropped 8; count of bases not matched to a gene: 8. The CDR3 is CASSLAVPGTGGHEQFF. For the CDR3, the DNA is TGTGCCAGCAGTTTAGCCGTCCCCGGGACAGGGGGCCATGAGCAGTTCTTC.

This clonotype was found many times. This sequence joins TRBV3-1 and TRBJ1-1, with D unclear. This CDR3 contains 15 residues. The V and J ends lost 0 bases and 0 bases respectively, with 8 bases between them. CDR1 and CDR2 (germline): LGHDT, YNNKEL (reference sequence). CDR3 amino acids: CASSQDLPLNTEAFF. The CDR3 nucleotides are TGTGCCAGCAGCCAAGACTTACCCCTGAACACTGAAGCTTTCTTT.